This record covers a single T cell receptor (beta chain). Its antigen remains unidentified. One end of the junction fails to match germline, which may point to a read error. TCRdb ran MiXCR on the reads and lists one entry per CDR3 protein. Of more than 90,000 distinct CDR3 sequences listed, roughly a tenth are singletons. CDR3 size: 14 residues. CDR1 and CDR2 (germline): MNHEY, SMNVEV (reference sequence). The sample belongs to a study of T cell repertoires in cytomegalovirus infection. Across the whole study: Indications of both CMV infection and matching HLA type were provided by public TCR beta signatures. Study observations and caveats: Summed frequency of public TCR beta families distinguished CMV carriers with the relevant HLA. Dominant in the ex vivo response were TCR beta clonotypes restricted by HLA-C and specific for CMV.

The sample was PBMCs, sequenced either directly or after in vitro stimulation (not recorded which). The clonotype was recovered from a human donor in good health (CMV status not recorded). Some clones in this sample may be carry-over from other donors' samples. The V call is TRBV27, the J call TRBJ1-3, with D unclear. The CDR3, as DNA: TGTGCCAGCAGTTTAAAGTGGGGAGGAAACACCACATATTTT. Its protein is CASSLKWGGNTTYF.